These 6 T cell receptor beta chains share one sample of origin, sequenced in a study of Graves' ophthalmopathy and Graves' hyperthyroidism. RNA transcripts served as template for amplifying TCR beta CDR3 sequences. The first-round RT-PCR employed HTBI primers together with the Qiagen OneStep RT-PCR kit. A multiplex PCR was then performed as the second round. TCRdb reanalysed the multiplex PCR reads using MiXCR and keeps one entry per CDR3 protein. The top ten clones hold roughly 46% of a sample with approximately 700,000 distinct CDR3 sequences, roughly 40% of them seen once. Sequencing used peripheral blood. All receptors derive from an adult man with Graves' ophthalmopathy.

This clonotype was counted between two and nine times. The J gene is TRBJ1-1, the V gene TRBV20-1, with D possibly being TRBD1 (6 bases). Trimming took off 4 bases at V and 4 bases at J, with 16 bases between the two ends. Per the germline V gene, CDR1 is DFQATT and CDR2 is SNEGSKA (reference sequence). There are 14 residues in the CDR3. The CDR3, as DNA: TGCAGTGCTATCCTACAGGGTTTGGGCACTGAAGCTTTCTTT. It translates to CSAILQGLGTEAFF.

The chain combines TRBV10-3 with TRBJ1-5, with 10 bases matching TRBD1. Unmatched junction bases numbered 5, after V lost 4 bases and J lost 5 bases. From germline, CDR1 is ENHRY and CDR2 SYGVKD. The CDR3 consists of 15 residues. The CDR3 bases are TGTGCCATCAGTGGAACCGGGACAGGGGATCAGCCCCAGCATTTT. This gives the protein CAISGTGTGDQPQHF.

In the case of this clonotype: This may come from a read error, since a much larger clone is one base off. The CDR3 region is CSASDAWRGTNEKLFF. In DNA, the CDR3 is TGCAGTGCTAGTGATGCCTGGCGAGGGACTAATGAAAAACTGTTTTTT. This chain uses TRBV20-1 with TRBJ1-4; no definite D call. The CDR3 covers 16 residues. Germline CDR1 and CDR2: DFQATT and SNEGSKA (reference sequence). The V end was cut by 3 bases, the J end by 2 bases, with 16 bases between.

This clonotype showed up just a few times. This rearrangement joins TRBV24-1 to TRBJ1-5; 7 bases fit TRBD1. Germline assignment: CDR1 KGHDR and CDR2 SFDVKD. Trimming at V came to 4 bases and at J to 0 bases, leaving 5 bases not matched to a gene. The CDR3 covers 16 residues. The CDR3 region has the DNA TGTGCCACCAGTGACCGGACAGGAAATAGCAATCAGCCCCAGCATTTT. Encoded protein: CATSDRTGNSNQPQHF.

The V gene is TRBV20-1, the J gene TRBJ2-7, with D maybe TRBD2 (7 bases). V lost 1 base, J lost 3 bases, and 16 bases lay in between. Germline V gives CDR1 DFQATT, CDR2 SNEGSKA (reference sequence). The CDR3 runs to 15 residues. The CDR3 nucleotides are TGCAGTGCTAGAGGGTGGGGGGGGCCCAACTACGAGCAGTACTTC. It codes for CSARGWGGPNYEQYF.

This clonotype has ten or more counts. CDR3 DNA sequence: TGCAGCGTTTCCTGGACAGCCGACTATGGCTACACCTTC. This encodes CSVSWTADYGYTF. V is TRBV29-1 and J is TRBJ1-2, with D possibly TRBD1 on 6 matching bases. Per germline, CDR1 SQVTM and CDR2 ANQGSEA. The V end lost 5 bases, the J end lost 3 bases, and 13 bases lay between the germline ends. CDR3 length: 13 residues.